This T cell receptor beta chain was sequenced during a study of shared clonotypes between healthy human individuals. Researchers drew on about 90 million PBMCs for genomic DNA from unsorted samples. Germline V gene lookup returns CDR1 SGDLS and CDR2 YYNGEE. V was shortened by 0 bases and J by 3 bases, with 13 bases between the two germline ends. The CDR3 sequence is 15 residues long. Findings and limits, study-wide: Only blood was sampled; tissue repertoires likely differ.

Details on this clone: Its antigen is currently unknown.

Researchers sequenced unsorted PBMC DNA using ten immunoSEQ deep assay plates. Profiled with immunoSEQ multiplex PCR; TCRdb holds only in-frame clones, not every one. Here the sample spans fewer than 650,000 clones, 76% being singletons. The receptor comes from a woman between 40 and 50 years old in good health. Some clones in this sample may be carry-over from other donors' samples. The source material was PBMCs. The V call is TRBV9, the J call TRBJ2-7, with D unresolved. CDR3 residues: CASSVALGPGYEQYF. The CDR3 nucleotides read TGTGCCAGCAGCGTAGCTTTGGGTCCGGGCTACGAGCAGTACTTC.